The entry below gives a single TCR beta chain sequence along with its context. The sample comes from a study of blood T cell repertoires in COVID-19. Across the study: There were acute and convalescent COVID-19 samples, and they came from the United States, Italy and Spain. Sources were T cells, B-cell-depleted T cells, or PBMCs; the material itself was cDNA or gDNA.

Data came from immunoSEQ multiplex PCR; TCRdb stores just in-frame clones and leaves some out. The sample shows around 180,000 clones, around 89% of them seen only once. CDR1 and CDR2 (germline): SGHAT, FQNNGV. Trimming removed 5 bases from V and 4 bases from J, with 16 bases in between. The CDR3 length is 15 residues. The sequencing input was peripheral blood. The receptor comes from a man between 60 and 75 years old with acute or convalescent COVID-19. J is TRBJ2-3 and V is TRBV11-2, with D possibly matching TRBD2 (6 bases). The CDR3 DNA is TGTGCCAGCAGCCCGGGGGAAAGGGACCCAGATACGCAGTATTTT. Encoded protein: CASSPGERDPDTQYF.